This TCR beta chain was identified during a study of shared clonotypes between healthy human individuals. Germline V gene sequence: CDR1 SGHRS, CDR2 YFSETQ. The V and J ends lost 0 bases and 6 bases respectively, with 14 bases between them. The CDR3 loop spans 15 amino acids. Partitioning of CD4+ cells yielded a CD45RA+ naive subset and a CD45RA-negative memory subset. The method was immunoSEQ multiplex PCR; TCRdb's version includes in-frame clones alone and lacks a portion of them. Of over 1.5 million clones in the sample, 95% to 99% were seen once. The sequenced sample was naive CD4+ T cells sorted from blood. The subset is: CD45RA+ positively selected. This receptor was taken from a man younger than 40 in good health. The genes are TRBV5-1 and TRBJ2-3, with D possibly TRBD2 on 5 matching bases. The CDR3 sequence: CASSLGKVAIDTQYF. In nucleotides, the CDR3 is TGCGCCAGCAGCTTGGGCAAGGTAGCGATCGATACGCAGTATTTT. Supplemented by reference TRBV5-1 and TRBJ2-3, the full variable domain reads KAGVTQTPRYLIKTRGQQVTLSCSPISGHRSVSWYQQTPGQGLQFLFEYFSETQRNKGNFPGRFSGRQFSNSRSEMNVSTLELGDSALYLCASSLGKVAIDTQYFGPGTRLTVL.